One T cell receptor (beta chain) is described in this entry. The sample belongs to a study of T cell changes during pregnancy in multiple sclerosis. Assay used: immunoSEQ multiplex PCR; TCRdb lists only in-frame clones, some missing. Among around 40,000 clones listed, over 90% were seen once. This clonotype was obtained from a female donor with multiple sclerosis, enrolled in a pregnancy study. Sample: CD4+ T cells from peripheral blood mononuclear cells, taken in the second trimester of pregnancy.

CDR3 region: CASSEFSRELYEKLFF. The CDR3 DNA reads TGTGCCAGCAGTGAATTTTCGAGGGAACTTTATGAAAAACTGTTTTTT. The chain recombines TRBV25-1 with TRBJ1-4; D remains ambiguous. The CDR3 totals 16 residues. V was clipped by 1 base and J by 6 bases, with 15 bases between them. Germline CDR1 MGHDK, CDR2 SYGVNS.